A single sample is the source of the 6 T cell receptor beta chains below, sequenced in a study of cytomegalovirus exposure and HLA in healthy donors. Sequencing was performed with immunoSEQ multiplex PCR; in TCRdb, only in-frame clones are kept and a portion is missing. The table has some 150,000 clones, 86% seen once. Material: PBMCs. The source is a human donor in good health.

The rearrangement joins TRBV4-3 to TRBJ1-1; no firm D call. Trimming pared 0 bases from V and 0 bases from J, leaving 14 bases between. Germline-derived CDR1 and CDR2 are LGHNA and YSLEER. The CDR3 totals 17 residues. The DNA for the CDR3 is TGCGCCAGCAGCCAAGATATACCGACAAGACTGAACACTGAAGCTTTCTTT. Translation gives CASSQDIPTRLNTEAFF.

The rearrangement uses TRBV29-1 and TRBJ2-1; 7 nucleotides line up with TRBD1. Germline V gene lookup returns CDR1 SQVTM and CDR2 ANQGSEA. CDR3 length: 15 residues. V lost 0 bases to trimming and J lost 1 base; unmatched junction nucleotides: 3. The CDR3 region is CSVEDSDRSYNEQFF. The CDR3 DNA follows: TGCAGCGTTGAAGACTCGGACAGGTCCTACAATGAGCAGTTCTTC.

This chain links TRBV27 with TRBJ2-1; 8 bases line up with TRBD1. Unmatched junction bases numbered 3, after V lost 2 bases and J lost 3 bases. This CDR3 region has 15 residues. The V gene's germline CDR1 is MNHEY and CDR2 SMNVEV (reference sequence). CDR3 bases: TGTGCCAGCAGTTTAGTCGGGACAGGCTACAATGAGCAGTTCTTC. Residues: CASSLVGTGYNEQFF.

V and J are TRBV4-3 and TRBJ2-5, with 9 bases aligning to TRBD2. Germline V gene lookup returns CDR1 LGHNA and CDR2 YSLEER. J lost 5 bases, V lost 0 bases, and 7 bases had no gene match. CDR3 length: 16 residues. The CDR3 here is CASSQDISGGVETQYF. The CDR3 coding sequence is TGCGCCAGCAGCCAAGATATTAGCGGGGGAGTGGAGACCCAGTACTTC.

The rearrangement uses TRBV15 and TRBJ2-5; 7 nucleotides align to TRBD1. CDR1 is LNHNV and CDR2 is YYDKDF in the germline V gene (reference sequence). This CDR3 region has 15 residues. The V gene end was trimmed by 0 bases and the J gene end by 1 base; junction bases not matched to a gene: 2. The CDR3 DNA reads as TGTGCCACCAGCAGAGACCGGGACAGCCAAGAGACCCAGTACTTC. This sequence encodes CATSRDRDSQETQYF.

V usage is TRBV18 and J usage is TRBJ2-1, with D possibly being TRBD1 (6 bases). The length of the CDR3 is 13 residues. Trimming took 3 bases from V and 8 from J, leaving 11 bases between them. The V gene's germline CDR1 is KGHSH and CDR2 LQKENI. CDR3 bases: TGTGCCAGCTCACCCCTCAGGGGTTATGAGCAGTTCTTC. It specifies CASSPLRGYEQFF.